This TCR beta chain is drawn from a study of shared clonotypes between healthy human individuals. This CDR3 contains 16 residues. V was clipped by 8 bases and J by 1 base, with 20 bases between them. The germline V gene has CDR1 LNHDA and CDR2 SQIVND (reference sequence). Assay runs were performed at deep level. Assay: immunoSEQ multiplex PCR; the TCRdb copy retains only in-frame clones and omits some. The sample consists of 2 million to 2.5 million clones, 85% to 95% of them appearing once. Sequences were obtained from naive CD4+ T cells from PBMCs. Subset denoted: CD45RA+ positively selected. The chain combines TRBV19 with TRBJ1-2; D gene unclear. The TCR was taken from a man aged 18 to 30 in good health. Some clones in this sample may be carry-over from other donors' samples. The DNA for the CDR3 is TGTGCCAGTGAGGCCTTTCCCTCAGCGATTAACTATGGCTACACCTTC. It yields the protein CASEAFPSAINYGYTF.